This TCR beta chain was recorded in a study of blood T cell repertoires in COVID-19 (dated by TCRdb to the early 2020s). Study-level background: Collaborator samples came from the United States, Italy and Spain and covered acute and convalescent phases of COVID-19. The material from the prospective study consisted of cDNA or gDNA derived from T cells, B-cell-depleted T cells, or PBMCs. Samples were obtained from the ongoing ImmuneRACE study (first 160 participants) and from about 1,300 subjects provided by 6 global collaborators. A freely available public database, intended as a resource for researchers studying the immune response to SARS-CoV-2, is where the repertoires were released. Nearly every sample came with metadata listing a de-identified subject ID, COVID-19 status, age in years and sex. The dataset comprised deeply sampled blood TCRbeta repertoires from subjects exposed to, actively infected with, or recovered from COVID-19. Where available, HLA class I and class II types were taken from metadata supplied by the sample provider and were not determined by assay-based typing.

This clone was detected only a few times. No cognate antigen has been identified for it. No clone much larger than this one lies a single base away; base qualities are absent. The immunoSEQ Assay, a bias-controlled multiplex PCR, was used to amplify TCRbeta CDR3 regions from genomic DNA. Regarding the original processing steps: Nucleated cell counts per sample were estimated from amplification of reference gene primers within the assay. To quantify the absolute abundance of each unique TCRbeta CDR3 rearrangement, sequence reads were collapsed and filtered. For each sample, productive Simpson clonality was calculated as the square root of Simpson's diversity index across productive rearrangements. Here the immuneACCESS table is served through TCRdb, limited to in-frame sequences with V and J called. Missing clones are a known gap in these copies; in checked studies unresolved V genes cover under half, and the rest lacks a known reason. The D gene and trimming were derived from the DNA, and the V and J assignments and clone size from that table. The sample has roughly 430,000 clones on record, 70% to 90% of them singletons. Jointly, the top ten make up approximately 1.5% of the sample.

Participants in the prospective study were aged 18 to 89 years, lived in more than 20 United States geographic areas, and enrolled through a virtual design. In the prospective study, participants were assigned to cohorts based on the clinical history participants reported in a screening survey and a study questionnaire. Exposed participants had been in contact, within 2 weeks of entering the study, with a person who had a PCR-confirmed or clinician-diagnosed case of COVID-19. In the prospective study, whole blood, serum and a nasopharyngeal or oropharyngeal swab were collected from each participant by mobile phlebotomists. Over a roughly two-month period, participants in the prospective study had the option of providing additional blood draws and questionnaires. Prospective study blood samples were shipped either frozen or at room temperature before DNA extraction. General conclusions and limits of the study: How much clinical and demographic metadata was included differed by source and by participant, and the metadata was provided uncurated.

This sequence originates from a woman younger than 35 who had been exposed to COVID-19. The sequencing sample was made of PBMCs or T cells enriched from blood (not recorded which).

The CDR3 protein: CASSSRSTYEQYF. The nucleotides are TGTGCCAGCAGCTCCCGGTCCACCTACGAGCAGTACTTC. The chain links TRBV6-2 or TRBV6-3 with TRBJ2-7; the D gene identity is not certain. The V and J ends are trimmed by 6 bases and 2 bases, leaving 11 bases between them. Per the germline V gene, MNHEY is the CDR1 and SVGEGT is the CDR2. The CDR3 has 13 amino acids, counting the end cysteine and phenylalanine. Only the CDR3 DNA is retained, 39 bases long and in frame from the first base.